Only a few counts were recorded for the clone carrying this T cell receptor beta chain. Its cognate antigen is unknown. TCRdb ran MiXCR on the RT-PCR reads and lists one entry per CDR3 protein. The repertoire holds some 160,000 distinct CDR3 sequences, with about a tenth as singletons. The data were obtained in a study of response to subunit inactivated influenza vaccine. Germline V gene sequence: CDR1 SGHTA, CDR2 FQGNSA. The CDR3 is made up of 11 amino acids. With 2 bases removed from V and 8 bases from J, the gap between germline ends came to 6 bases. Study observations and caveats: Few new T cells, the authors suggested, are recruited by each seasonal influenza vaccination.

Sequenced material: non-naive T cells sorted from PBMCs, taken 40 to 50 days after vaccination. This TCR came from a man aged 45 to 65 who received an inactivated influenza vaccine. This chain joins TRBV7-2 and TRBJ1-2, with D possibly matching TRBD1 (5 bases). CDR3 DNA: TGTGCCAGCAGCTTATACAGGGGCTACACCTTC. It codes for CASSLYRGYTF.